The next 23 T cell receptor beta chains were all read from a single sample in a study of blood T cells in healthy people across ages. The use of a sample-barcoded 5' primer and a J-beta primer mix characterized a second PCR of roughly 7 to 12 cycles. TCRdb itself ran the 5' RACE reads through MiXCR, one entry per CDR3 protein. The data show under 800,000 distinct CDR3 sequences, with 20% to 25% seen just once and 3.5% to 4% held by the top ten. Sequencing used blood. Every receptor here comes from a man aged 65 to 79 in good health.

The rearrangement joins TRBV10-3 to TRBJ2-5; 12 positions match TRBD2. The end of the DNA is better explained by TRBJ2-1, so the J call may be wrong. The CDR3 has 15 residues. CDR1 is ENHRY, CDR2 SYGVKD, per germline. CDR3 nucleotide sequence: TGTGCCATCAGTGAGTCGACTAGCGGGAGTATTGAGCAGTTCTTC. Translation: CAISESTSGSIEQFF.

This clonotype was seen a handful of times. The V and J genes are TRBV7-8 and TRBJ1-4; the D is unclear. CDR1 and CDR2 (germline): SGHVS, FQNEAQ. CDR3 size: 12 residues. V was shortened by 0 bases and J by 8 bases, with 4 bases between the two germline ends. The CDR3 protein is CASSLAEEKLFF. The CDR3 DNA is TGTGCCAGCAGCTTAGCGGAGGAAAAACTGTTTTTT.

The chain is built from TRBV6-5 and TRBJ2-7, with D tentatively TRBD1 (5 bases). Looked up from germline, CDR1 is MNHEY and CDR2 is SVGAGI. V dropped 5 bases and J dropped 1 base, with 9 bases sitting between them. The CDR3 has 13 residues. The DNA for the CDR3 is TGTGCCAGCAGTGTGGACAAATCCTACGAGCAGTACTTC. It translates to CASSVDKSYEQYF.

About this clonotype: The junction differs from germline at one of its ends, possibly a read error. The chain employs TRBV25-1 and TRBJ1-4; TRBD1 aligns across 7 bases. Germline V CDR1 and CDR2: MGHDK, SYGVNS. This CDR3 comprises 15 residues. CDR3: CASSSRDSLQEKLVF. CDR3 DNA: TGTGCCAGCAGTTCGCGGGACAGCCTTCAAGAAAAACTGGTTTTT.

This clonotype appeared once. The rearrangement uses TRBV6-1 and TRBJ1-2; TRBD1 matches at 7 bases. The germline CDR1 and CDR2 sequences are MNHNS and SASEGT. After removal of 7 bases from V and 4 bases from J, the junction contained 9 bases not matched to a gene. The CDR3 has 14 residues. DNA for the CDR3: TGTGCCAGCAACCTGGACAGGCGGAGCTATGGCTACACCTTC. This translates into CASNLDRRSYGYTF.

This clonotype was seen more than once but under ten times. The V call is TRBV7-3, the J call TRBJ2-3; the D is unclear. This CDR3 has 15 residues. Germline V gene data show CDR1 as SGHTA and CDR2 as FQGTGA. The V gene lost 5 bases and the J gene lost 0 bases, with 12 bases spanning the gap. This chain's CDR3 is CASSLLGRSTDTQYF. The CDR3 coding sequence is TGTGCCAGCAGCCTCCTAGGAAGGAGCACAGATACGCAGTATTTT.

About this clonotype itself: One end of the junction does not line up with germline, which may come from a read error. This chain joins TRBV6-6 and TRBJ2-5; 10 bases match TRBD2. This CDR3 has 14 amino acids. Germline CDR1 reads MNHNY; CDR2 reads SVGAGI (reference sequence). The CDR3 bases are TGTGCCAGCAGCCAGCGGGAGGGAGGAGAGATCCAGTACTTC. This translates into CASSQREGGEIQYF.

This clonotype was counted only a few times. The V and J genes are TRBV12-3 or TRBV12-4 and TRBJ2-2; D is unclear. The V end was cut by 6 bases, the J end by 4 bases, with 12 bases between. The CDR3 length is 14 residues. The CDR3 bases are TGTGCCAGCAGGGCCGGTGTTGGCACCGGGGAGCTGTTTTTT. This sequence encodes CASRAGVGTGELFF.

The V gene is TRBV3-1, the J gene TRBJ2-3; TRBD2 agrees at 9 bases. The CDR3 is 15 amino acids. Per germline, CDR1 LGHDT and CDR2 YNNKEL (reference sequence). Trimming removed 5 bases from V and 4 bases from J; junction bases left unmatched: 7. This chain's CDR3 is CASSIPGLAADTQYF. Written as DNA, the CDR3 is TGTGCCAGCAGCATACCGGGACTAGCTGCAGATACGCAGTATTTT.

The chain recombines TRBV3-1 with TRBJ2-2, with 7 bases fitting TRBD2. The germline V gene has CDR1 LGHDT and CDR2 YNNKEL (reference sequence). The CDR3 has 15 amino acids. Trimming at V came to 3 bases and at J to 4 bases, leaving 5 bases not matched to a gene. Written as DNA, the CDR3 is TGTGCCAGCAGCCAGATTGGCGGGAGCACCGGGGAGCTGTTTTTT. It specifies CASSQIGGSTGELFF.

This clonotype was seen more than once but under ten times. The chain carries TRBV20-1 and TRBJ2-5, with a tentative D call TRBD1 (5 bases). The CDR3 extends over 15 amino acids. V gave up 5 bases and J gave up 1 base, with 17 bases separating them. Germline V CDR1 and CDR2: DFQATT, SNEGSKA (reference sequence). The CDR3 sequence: CSALFRDLAQETQYF. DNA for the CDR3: TGCAGTGCTCTGTTCAGGGATTTGGCCCAAGAGACCCAGTACTTC.

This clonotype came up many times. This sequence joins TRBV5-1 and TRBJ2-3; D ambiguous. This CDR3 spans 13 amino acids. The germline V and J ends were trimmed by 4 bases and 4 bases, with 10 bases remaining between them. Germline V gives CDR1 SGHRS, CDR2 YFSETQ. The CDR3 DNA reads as TGCGCCAGCAGCCTCCCCCCGGCAGATACGCAGTATTTT. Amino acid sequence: CASSLPPADTQYF.

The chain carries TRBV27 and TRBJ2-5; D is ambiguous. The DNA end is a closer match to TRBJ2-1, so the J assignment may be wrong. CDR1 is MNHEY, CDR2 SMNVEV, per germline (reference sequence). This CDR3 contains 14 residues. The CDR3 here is CASSRAVPRNEQFF. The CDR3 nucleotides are TGTGCCAGCAGTCGCGCGGTGCCCAGGAATGAGCAGTTCTTC.

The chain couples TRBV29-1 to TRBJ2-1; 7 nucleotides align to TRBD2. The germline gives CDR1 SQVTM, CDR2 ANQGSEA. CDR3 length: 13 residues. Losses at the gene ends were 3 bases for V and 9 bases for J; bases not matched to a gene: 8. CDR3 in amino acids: CSVDSRGSLEQFF. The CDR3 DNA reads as TGCAGCGTTGACTCTCGCGGGAGCCTTGAGCAGTTCTTC.

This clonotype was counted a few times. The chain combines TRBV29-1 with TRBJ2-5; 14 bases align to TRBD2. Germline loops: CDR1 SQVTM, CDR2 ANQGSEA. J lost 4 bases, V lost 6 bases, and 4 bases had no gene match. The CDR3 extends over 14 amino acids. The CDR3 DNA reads TGCAGCGTGGCAGGACTAGCGGGAGGAGAGACCCAGTACTTC. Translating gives CSVAGLAGGETQYF. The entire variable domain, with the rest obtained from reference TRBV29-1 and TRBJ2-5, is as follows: SAVISQKPSRDICQRGTSLTIQCQVDSQVTMMFWYRQQPGQSLTLIATANQGSEATYESGFVIDKFPISRPNLTFSTLTVSNMSPEDSSIYLCSVAGLAGGETQYFGPGTRLLVL.

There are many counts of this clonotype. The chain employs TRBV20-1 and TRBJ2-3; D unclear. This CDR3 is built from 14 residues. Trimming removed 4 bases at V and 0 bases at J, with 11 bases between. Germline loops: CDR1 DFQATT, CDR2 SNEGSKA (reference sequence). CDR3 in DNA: TGCAGTGCTATGGGTTTGGGGAGCACAGATACGCAGTATTTT. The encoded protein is CSAMGLGSTDTQYF.

As DNA, the CDR3 is TGCAGTGCGAGACCTACTAGCGGGAGGGCCCCGTTTGCAGAGACCCAGTACTTC. This gives the protein CSARPTSGRAPFAETQYF. V is TRBV20-1 and J is TRBJ2-5; 13 bases fit TRBD2. Losses at the gene ends were 6 bases for V and 4 bases for J; bases not matched to a gene: 17. This CDR3 region has 18 residues. Germline V gene lookup returns CDR1 DFQATT and CDR2 SNEGSKA (reference sequence).

CDR3 sequence reads: CASSFTRQETQYF. The CDR3 region has the DNA TGTGCCAGCAGCTTCACGCGTCAAGAGACCCAGTACTTC. The V and J genes are TRBV7-3 and TRBJ2-5; D gene uncertain. This CDR3 is 13 amino acids long. The germline V gene has CDR1 SGHTA and CDR2 FQGTGA. Between the trimmed V and J ends, which lost 3 bases and 2 bases, there was a span of 7 bases. Complete variable domain (other parts from reference TRBV7-3 and TRBJ2-5): GAGVSQTPSNKVTEKGKYVELRCDPISGHTALYWYRQSLGQGPEFLIYFQGTGAADDSGLPNDRFFAVRPEGSVSTLKIQRTERGDSAVYLCASSFTRQETQYFGPGTRLLVL.

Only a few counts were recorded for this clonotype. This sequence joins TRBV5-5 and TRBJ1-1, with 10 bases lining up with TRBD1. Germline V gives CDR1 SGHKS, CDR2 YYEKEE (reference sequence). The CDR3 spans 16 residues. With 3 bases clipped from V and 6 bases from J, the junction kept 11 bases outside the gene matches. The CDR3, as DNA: TGTGCCAGCAGCTCGACAGGGGGCCGAGTGACCGCTGAAGCTTTCTTT. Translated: CASSSTGGRVTAEAFF.

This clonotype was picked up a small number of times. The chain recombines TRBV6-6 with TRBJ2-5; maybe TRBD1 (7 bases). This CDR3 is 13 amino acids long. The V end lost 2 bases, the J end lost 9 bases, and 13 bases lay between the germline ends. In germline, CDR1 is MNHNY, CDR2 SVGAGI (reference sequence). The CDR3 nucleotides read TGTGCCAGCAGTTACCGTGACAGGGAGGCCCAGTACTTC. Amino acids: CASSYRDREAQYF.

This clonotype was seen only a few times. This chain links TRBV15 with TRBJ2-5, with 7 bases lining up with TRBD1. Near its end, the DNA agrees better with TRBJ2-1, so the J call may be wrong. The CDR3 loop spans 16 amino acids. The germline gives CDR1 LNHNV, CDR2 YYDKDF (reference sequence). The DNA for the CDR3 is TGTGCCACCAGCAGAAGACAGGGCCTTCTAAGGGATGAGCAGTTCTTC. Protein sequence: CATSRRQGLLRDEQFF.

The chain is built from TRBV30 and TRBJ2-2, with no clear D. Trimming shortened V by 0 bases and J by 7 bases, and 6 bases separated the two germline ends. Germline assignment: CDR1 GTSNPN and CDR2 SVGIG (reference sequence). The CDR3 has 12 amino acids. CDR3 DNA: TGTGCCTGGAGTGTAGGTGTCGGGGAGCTGTTTTTT. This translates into CAWSVGVGELFF.

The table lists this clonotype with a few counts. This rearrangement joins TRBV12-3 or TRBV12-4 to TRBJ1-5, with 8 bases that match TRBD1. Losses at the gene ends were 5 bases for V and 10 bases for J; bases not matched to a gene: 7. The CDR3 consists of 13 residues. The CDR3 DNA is TGTGCCAGCAGTCTCCTTGGACAGGGACCCCAGCATTTT. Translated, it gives CASSLLGQGPQHF.